This T cell receptor beta chain was documented in a study of post-analysis software for immune sequencing data. General study findings and limits: For normalized Chao1 diversity, multiple sclerosis patients scored significantly lower than controls did.

Unique molecular identifiers were present in the TCR beta cDNA libraries. TCRdb ran MiXCR on the PCR reads and lists one entry per CDR3 protein. Among about 540,000 distinct CDR3 sequences, around 31% were seen once, and the ten largest hold around 6.1%. With respect to this clonotype: What it binds is not known. At one boundary the junction diverges from the germline segment, which might be a read error.

Source material: blood. The receptor's source is a girl between 2 and 17 years old with multiple sclerosis.

In DNA, the CDR3 is TGTGCTAGCAGCTGGGGGGGGATTGAGGAGACCCAGTACTTC. This codes for CASSWGGIEETQYF. The chain carries TRBV7-7 and TRBJ2-5; TRBD2 matches at 7 bases. Per the germline V gene, CDR1 is SSHAT and CDR2 is FNYEAQ (reference sequence). The CDR3 sequence is 14 residues long.